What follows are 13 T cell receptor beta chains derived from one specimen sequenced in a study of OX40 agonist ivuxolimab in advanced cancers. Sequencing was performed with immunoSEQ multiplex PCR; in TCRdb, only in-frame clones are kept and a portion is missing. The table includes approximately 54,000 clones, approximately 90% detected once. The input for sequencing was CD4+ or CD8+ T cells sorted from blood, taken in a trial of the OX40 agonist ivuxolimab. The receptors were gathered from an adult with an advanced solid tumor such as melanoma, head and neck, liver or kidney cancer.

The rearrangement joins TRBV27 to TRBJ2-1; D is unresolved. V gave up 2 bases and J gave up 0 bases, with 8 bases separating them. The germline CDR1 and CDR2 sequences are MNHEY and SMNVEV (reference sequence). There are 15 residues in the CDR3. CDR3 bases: TGTGCCAGCAGTTTAAACAGCCTCTCCTACAATGAGCAGTTCTTC. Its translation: CASSLNSLSYNEQFF.

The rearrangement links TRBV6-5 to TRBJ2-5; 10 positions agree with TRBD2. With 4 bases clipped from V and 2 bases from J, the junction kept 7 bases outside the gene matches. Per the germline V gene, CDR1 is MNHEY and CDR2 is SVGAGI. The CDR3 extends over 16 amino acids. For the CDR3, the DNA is TGTGCCAGCAGTTCCGTACTAGCGGGGCTTCAAGAGACCCAGTACTTC. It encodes CASSSVLAGLQETQYF.

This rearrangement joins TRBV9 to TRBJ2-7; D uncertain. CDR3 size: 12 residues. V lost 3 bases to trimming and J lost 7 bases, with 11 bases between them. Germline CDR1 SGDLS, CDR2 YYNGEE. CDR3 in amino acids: CASSGRTFEQYF. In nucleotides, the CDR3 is TGTGCCAGCAGCGGACGTACGTTTGAGCAGTACTTC. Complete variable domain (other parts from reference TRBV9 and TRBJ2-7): DSGVTQTPKHLITATGQRVTLRCSPRSGDLSVYWYQQSLDQGLQFLIQYYNGEERAKGNILERFSAQQFPDLHSELNLSSLELGDSALYFCASSGRTFEQYFGPGTRLTVT.

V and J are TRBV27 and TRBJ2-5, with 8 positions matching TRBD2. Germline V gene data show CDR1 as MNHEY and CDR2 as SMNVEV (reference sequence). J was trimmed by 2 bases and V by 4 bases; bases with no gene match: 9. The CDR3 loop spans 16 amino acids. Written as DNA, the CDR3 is TGTGCCAGCAGTTACCTCCGGGGACTAGATCAAGAGACCCAGTACTTC. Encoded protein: CASSYLRGLDQETQYF.

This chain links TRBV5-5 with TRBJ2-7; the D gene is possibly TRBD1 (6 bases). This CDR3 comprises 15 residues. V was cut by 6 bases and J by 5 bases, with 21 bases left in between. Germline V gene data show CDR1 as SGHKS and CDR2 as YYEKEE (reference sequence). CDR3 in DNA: TGTGCCAGCAATTTTAGAGGGGGTCCGTTCGACGAGCAGTACTTC. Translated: CASNFRGGPFDEQYF. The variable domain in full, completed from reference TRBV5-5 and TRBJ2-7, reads DAGVTQSPTHLIKTRGQQVTLRCSPISGHKSVSWYQQVLGQGPQFIFQYYEKEERGRGNFPDRFSARQFPNYSSELNVNALLLGDSALYLCASNFRGGPFDEQYFGPGTRLTVT.

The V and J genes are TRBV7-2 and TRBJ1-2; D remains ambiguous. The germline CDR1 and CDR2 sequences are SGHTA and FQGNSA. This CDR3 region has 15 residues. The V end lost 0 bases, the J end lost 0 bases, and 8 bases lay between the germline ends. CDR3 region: CASSLADQANYGYTF. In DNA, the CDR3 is TGTGCCAGCAGCTTAGCGGATCAAGCTAACTATGGCTACACCTTC.

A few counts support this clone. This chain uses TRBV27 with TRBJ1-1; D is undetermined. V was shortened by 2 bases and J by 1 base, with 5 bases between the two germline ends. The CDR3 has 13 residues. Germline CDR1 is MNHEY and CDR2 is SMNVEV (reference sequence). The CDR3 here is CASSLDWNTEAFF. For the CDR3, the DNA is TGTGCCAGCAGTTTAGACTGGAACACTGAAGCTTTCTTT.

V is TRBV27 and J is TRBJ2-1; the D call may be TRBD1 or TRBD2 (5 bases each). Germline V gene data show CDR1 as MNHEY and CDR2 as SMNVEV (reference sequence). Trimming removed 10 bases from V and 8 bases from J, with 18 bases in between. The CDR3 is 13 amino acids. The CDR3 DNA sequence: TGTGCCATAAGAGGGCCAGGGTTGCATGAGCAGTTCTTC. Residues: CAIRGPGLHEQFF.

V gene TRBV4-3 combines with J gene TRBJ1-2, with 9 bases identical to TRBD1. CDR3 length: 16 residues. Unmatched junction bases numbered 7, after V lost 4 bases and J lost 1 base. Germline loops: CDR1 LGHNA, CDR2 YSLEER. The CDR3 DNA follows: TGCGCCAGCAGCCCTCACGAGGGACAGGGTAACTATGGCTACACCTTC. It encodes CASSPHEGQGNYGYTF.

CDR3 sequence reads: CASRDSLGEQYF. CDR3 DNA: TGTGCCAGCAGGGATTCTTTGGGAGAGCAGTACTTC. V usage is TRBV6-5 and J usage is TRBJ2-5; TRBD2 is a possible D gene (5 bases). V lost 6 bases to trimming and J lost 11 bases, with 16 bases between them. CDR1 MNHEY and CDR2 SVGAGI come from the germline V gene. CDR3 length: 12 amino acids.

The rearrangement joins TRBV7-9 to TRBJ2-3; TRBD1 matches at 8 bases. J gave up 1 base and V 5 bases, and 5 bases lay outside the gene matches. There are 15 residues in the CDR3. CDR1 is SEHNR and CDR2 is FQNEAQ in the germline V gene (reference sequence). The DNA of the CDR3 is TGTGCCAGCAGCCATACGACAGGGGGCACAGATACGCAGTATTTT. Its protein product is CASSHTTGGTDTQYF.

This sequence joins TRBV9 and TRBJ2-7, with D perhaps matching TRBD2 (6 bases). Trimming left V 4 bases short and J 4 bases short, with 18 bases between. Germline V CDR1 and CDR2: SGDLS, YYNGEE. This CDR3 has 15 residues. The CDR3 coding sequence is TGTGCCAGCAGCACTAGCATTGACAGCGGGTACGAGCAGTACTTC. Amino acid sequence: CASSTSIDSGYEQYF.

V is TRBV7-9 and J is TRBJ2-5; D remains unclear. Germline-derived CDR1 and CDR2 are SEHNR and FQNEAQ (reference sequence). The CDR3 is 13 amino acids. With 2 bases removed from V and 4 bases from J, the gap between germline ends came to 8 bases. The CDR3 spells CASSLLPGETQYF. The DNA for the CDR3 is TGTGCCAGCAGCTTATTGCCCGGAGAGACCCAGTACTTC.